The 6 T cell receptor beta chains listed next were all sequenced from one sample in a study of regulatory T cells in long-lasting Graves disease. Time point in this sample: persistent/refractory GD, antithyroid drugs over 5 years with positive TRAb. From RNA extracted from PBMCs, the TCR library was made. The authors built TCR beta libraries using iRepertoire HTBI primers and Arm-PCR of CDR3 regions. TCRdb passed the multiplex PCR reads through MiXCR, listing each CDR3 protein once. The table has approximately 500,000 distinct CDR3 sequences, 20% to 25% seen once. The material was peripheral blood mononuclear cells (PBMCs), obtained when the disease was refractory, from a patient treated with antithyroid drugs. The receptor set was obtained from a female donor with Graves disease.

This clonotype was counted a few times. This CDR3 reads CAWSVQRDTEAFF. DNA of the CDR3: TGTGCCTGGAGTGTACAGCGAGACACTGAAGCTTTCTTT. The gene calls are TRBV30 and TRBJ1-1; the D is unclear. V lost 0 bases, J lost 3 bases, and 8 bases lay in between. This CDR3 has 13 amino acids. CDR1 and CDR2 (germline): GTSNPN, SVGIG (reference sequence).

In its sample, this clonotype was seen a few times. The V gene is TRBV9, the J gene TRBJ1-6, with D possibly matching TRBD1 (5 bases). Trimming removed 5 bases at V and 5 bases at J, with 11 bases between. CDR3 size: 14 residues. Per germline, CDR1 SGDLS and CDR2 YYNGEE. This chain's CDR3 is CASRPGPDNSPLHF. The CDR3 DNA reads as TGTGCCAGCAGGCCGGGACCGGATAATTCACCCCTCCACTTT.

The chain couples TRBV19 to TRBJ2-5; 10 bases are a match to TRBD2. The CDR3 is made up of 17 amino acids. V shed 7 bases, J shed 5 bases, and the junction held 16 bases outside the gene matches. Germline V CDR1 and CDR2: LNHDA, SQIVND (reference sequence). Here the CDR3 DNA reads TGTGCCAGTACCCAGGGGGAGGCTAGCGGGAGCGGGGAGACCCAGTACTTC. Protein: CASTQGEASGSGETQYF.

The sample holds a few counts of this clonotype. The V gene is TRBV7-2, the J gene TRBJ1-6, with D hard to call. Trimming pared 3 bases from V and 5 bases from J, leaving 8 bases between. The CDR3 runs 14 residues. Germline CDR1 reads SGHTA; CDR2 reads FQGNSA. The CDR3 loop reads CASSFWTHNSPLHF. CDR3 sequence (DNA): TGTGCCAGCAGCTTCTGGACCCATAATTCACCCCTCCACTTT.

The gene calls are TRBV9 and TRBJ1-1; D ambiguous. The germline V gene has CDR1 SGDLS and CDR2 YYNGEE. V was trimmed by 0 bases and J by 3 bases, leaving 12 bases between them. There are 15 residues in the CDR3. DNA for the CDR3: TGTGCCAGCAGCGTAGATGGGGATTCAGACACTGAAGCTTTCTTT. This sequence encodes CASSVDGDSDTEAFF.

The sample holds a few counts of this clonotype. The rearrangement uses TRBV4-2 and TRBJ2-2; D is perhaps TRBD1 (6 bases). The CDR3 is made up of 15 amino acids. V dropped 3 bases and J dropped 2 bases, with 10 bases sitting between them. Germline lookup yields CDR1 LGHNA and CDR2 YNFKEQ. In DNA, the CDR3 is TGTGCCAGCAGCCAGCCGGGACAAAACACCGGGGAGCTGTTTTTT. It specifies CASSQPGQNTGELFF.